This T cell receptor (beta chain) originates from a study of cytomegalovirus exposure and HLA in healthy donors. Study outcomes and limitations: For TCR beta chains, V- and J-gene trimming was later linked to a missense DCLRE1C variant. Many donors carried some public TCRs, although rarity characterized most TCR sequences. It was approximately 160 TCR beta chains that were listed as cytomegalovirus-associated. Later analysis identified several of the most significant clusters that appeared linked to common viral pathogens.

CDR3 length: 14 amino acids. Germline CDR1 SGHDT, CDR2 YYEEEE. The germline V and J ends were trimmed by 5 bases and 2 bases, with 13 bases remaining between them. PCR was performed using 60 Vbeta and 13 Jbeta primers. Only in-frame clones appear in the TCRdb table, and some are missing; sequencing was by immunoSEQ multiplex PCR. The data contain approximately 150,000 clones, around 81% of them singletons. This clone came up once. No antigen is known for it. J is TRBJ1-2 and V is TRBV5-6; D possibly corresponds to TRBD1 (6 bases). The sequenced sample was PBMCs. This TCR was sampled from a woman aged 50 to 60 in good health and CMV-seronegative. The CDR3 DNA is TGTGCCAGCAGTCCAGTAGGACAGAACTATGGCTACACCTTC. It translates to CASSPVGQNYGYTF.